This T cell receptor beta chain was identified during a study of shared clonotypes between healthy human individuals. Study results and caveats: In general, naive subsets displayed greater estimated richness than memory subsets did.

Of note for this clone: Its antigen is unidentified.

This table comes from immunoSEQ multiplex PCR, and its TCRdb copy is limited to in-frame clones, with some not included. Of approximately 2.3 million clones detected, just over 90% appear once; the ten largest clones hold 0.35% to 0.5%. CDR3 size: 15 residues. Germline CDR1 and CDR2: MNHEY and SMNVEV (reference sequence). V shed 6 bases and J 1 base; nucleotides not matched to a gene: 3. Sequencing was carried out using naive CD4+ T cells from PBMCs. Sample subset: CD45RA+ positively selected. The chain joins TRBV27 to TRBJ2-3; 11 bases agree with TRBD2. The sequence was collected from a man younger than 35 in good health. Some clones in this sample may be carry-over from other donors' samples. The DNA for the CDR3 is TGTGCCAGCAGGGGGACTAGCGGCCGCACAGATACGCAGTATTTT. It codes for CASRGTSGRTDTQYF.